Below are 2 T cell receptor beta chains sequenced from a single sample in a study of T cells in localized non-small cell lung cancer. The assay was immunoSEQ multiplex PCR, and TCRdb's table has in-frame clones only and misses some. The sample has about 30,000 clones; approximately 91% are singletons. The source material was PBMCs, sampled before any cancer treatment. These receptors were obtained from a man between 40 and 75 years old with stage II lung adenocarcinoma.

About this clone: One junction end disagrees with the germline gene, perhaps due to a read error. The rearrangement joins TRBV7-9 to TRBJ2-1, with D perhaps matching TRBD1 (6 bases). The CDR3 extends over 15 amino acids. Germline CDR1 and CDR2: SEHNR and FQNEAQ (reference sequence). The CDR3 reads CASSSTGISNNEQFF. The CDR3 region has the DNA TGTGCCAGCAGCTCCACAGGGATCTCCAACAATGAGCAGTTCTTC.

The rearrangement links TRBV6-1 to TRBJ1-2, with TRBD1 identical over 8 bases. Germline assignment: CDR1 MNHNS and CDR2 SASEGT. Trimming removed 2 bases from V and 4 bases from J; junction bases left unmatched: 6. The CDR3 spans 15 residues. The CDR3 region is CASSETGTGSYGYTF. The CDR3 nucleotides are TGTGCCAGCAGTGAAACTGGGACAGGTTCCTATGGCTACACCTTC.